This TCR beta chain stems from a study of blood T cell repertoires in COVID-19. Produced via immunoSEQ multiplex PCR; TCRdb's table is partial and in-frame only. The sample lists fewer than 450,000 clones, around 90% occurring once. Per germline, CDR1 SNHLY and CDR2 FYNNEI. V trimming: 1 base; J trimming: 5 bases; junction bases outside the gene matches: 3. This CDR3 has 16 amino acids. Material: PBMCs or T cells enriched from blood (not recorded which). This chain links TRBV2 with TRBJ1-6; 9 positions match TRBD1. The clonotype comes from a woman younger than 35 who had recovered from COVID-19. The CDR3 region has the DNA TGTGCCAGCAGTGAAGTTGGGACAGGGCATAATTCACCCCTCCACTTT. Encoded protein: CASSEVGTGHNSPLHF.